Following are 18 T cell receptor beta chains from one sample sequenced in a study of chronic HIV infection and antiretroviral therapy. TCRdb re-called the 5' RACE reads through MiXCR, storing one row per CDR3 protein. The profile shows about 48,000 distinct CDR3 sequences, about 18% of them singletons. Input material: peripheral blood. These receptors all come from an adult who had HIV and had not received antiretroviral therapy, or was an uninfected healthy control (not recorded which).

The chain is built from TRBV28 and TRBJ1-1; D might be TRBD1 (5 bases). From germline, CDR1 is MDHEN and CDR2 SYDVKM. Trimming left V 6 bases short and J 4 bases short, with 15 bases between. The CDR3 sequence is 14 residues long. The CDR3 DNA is TGTGCCAGCAGGGGGGAGACAGTAAGCACTGAAGCTTTCTTT. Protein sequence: CASRGETVSTEAFF.

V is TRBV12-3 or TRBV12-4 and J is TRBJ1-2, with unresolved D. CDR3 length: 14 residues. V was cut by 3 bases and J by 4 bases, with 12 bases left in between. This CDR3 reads CASSFKIRPYGYTF. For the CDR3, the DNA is TGTGCCAGCAGTTTTAAGATCAGACCCTATGGCTACACCTTC.

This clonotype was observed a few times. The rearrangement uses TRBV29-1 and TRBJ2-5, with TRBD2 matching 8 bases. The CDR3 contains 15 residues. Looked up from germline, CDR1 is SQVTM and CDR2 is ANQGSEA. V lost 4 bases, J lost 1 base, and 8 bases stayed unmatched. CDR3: CSVVFTSGAQETQYF. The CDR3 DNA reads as TGCAGCGTTGTTTTTACTAGCGGAGCCCAAGAGACCCAGTACTTC.

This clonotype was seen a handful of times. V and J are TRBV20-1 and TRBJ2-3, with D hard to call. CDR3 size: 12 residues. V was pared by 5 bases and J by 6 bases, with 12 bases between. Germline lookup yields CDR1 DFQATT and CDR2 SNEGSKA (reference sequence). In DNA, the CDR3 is TGCAGTGCTGGATTGATGGAGGATACGCAGTATTTT. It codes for CSAGLMEDTQYF.

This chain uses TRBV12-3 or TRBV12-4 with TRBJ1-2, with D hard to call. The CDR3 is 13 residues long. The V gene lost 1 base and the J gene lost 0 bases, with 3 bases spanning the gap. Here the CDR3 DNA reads TGTGCCAGCAGTTTAGGCACTAACTATGGCTACACCTTC. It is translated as CASSLGTNYGYTF.

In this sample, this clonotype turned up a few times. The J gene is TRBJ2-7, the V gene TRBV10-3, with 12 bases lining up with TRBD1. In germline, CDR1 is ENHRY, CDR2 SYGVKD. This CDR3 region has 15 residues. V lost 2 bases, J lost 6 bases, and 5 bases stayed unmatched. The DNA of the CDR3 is TGTGCCATCAGTGAGCGGGGACAGGGGGCGGGCGAGCAGTACTTC. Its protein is CAISERGQGAGEQYF.

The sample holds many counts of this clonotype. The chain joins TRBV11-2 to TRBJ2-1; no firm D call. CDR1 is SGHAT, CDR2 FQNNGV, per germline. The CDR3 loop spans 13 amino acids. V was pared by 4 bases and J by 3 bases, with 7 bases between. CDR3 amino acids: CASSSVGYNEQFF. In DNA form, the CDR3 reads TGTGCCAGCAGCTCAGTCGGCTACAATGAGCAGTTCTTC.

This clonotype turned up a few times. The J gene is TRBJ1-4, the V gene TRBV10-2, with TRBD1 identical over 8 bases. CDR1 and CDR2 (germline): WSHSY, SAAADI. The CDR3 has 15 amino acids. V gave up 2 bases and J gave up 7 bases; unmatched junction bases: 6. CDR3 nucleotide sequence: TGCGCCAGCAGTGAGAGGACAGGGAACCGTGAAAAACTGTTTTTT. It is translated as CASSERTGNREKLFF.

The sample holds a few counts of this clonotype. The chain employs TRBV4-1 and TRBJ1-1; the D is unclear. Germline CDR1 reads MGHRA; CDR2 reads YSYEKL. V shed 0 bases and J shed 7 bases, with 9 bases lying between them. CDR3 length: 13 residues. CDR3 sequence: CASSQDPGLEAFF. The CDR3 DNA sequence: TGCGCCAGCAGCCAAGATCCCGGGCTTGAAGCTTTCTTT.

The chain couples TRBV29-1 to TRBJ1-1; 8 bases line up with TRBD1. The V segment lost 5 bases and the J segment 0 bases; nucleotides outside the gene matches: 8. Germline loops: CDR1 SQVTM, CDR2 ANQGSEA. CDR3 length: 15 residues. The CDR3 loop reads CSVTPGGLMNTEAFF. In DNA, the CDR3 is TGCAGCGTTACCCCAGGGGGCCTTATGAACACTGAAGCTTTCTTT. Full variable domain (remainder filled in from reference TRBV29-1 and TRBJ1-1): SAVISQKPSRDICQRGTSLTIQCQVDSQVTMMFWYRQQPGQSLTLIATANQGSEATYESGFVIDKFPISRPNLTFSTLTVSNMSPEDSSIYLCSVTPGGLMNTEAFFGQGTRLTVV.

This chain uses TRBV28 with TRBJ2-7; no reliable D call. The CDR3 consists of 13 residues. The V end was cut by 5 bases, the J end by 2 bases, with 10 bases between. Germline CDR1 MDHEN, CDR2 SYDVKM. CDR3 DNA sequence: TGTGCCAGCAGTCTCCGGGCCCCCTACGAGCAGTACTTC. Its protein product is CASSLRAPYEQYF. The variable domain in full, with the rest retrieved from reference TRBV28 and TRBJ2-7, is DVKVTQSSRYLVKRTGEKVFLECVQDMDHENMFWYRQDPGLGLRLIYFSYDVKMKEKGDIPEGYSVSREKKERFSLILESASTNQTSMYLCASSLRAPYEQYFGPGTRLTVT.

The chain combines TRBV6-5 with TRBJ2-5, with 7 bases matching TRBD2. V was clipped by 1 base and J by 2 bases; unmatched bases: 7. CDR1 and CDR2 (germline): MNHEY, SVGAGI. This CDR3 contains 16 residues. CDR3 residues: CASSYFPSGGQETQYF. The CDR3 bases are TGTGCCAGCAGTTACTTTCCTAGCGGAGGGCAAGAGACCCAGTACTTC.

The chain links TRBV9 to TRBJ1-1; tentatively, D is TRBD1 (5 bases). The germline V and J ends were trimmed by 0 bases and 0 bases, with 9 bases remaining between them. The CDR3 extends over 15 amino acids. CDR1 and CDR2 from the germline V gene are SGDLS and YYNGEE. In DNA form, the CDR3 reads TGTGCCAGCAGCGTAGAAGGGACTCTGAACACTGAAGCTTTCTTT. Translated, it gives CASSVEGTLNTEAFF.

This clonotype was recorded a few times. The CDR3 here is CASPPLAGGVREQYF. In DNA, the CDR3 is TGTGCCAGCCCCCCGTTAGCGGGAGGGGTTCGCGAGCAGTACTTC. The J gene is TRBJ2-7, the V gene TRBV28, with 11 bases matching TRBD2. CDR1 is MDHEN and CDR2 is SYDVKM in the germline V gene. Unmatched junction bases numbered 12, after V lost 8 bases and J lost 6 bases. The CDR3 totals 15 residues. Complete variable domain (other parts from reference TRBV28 and TRBJ2-7): DVKVTQSSRYLVKRTGEKVFLECVQDMDHENMFWYRQDPGLGLRLIYFSYDVKMKEKGDIPEGYSVSREKKERFSLILESASTNQTSMYLCASPPLAGGVREQYFGPGTRLTVT.

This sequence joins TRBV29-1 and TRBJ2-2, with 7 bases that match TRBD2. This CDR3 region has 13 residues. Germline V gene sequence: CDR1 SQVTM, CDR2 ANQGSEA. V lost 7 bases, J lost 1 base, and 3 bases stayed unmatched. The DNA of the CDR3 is TGCAGCGGGGAGGGCCTGAACACCGGGGAGCTGTTTTTT. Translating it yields CSGEGLNTGELFF.

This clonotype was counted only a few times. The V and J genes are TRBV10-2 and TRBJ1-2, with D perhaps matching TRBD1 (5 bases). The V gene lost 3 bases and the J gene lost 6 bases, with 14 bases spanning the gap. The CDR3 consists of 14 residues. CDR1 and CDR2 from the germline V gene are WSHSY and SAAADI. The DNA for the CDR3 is TGCGCCAGCAGTGAAATAGACAGTTTGAATGGCTACACCTTC. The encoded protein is CASSEIDSLNGYTF.

CDR3 residues: CASSVIRQGALNTEAFF. As DNA, the CDR3 is TGTGCCAGCAGTGTTATAAGACAGGGGGCTTTGAACACTGAAGCTTTCTTT. V is TRBV28 and J is TRBJ1-1, with 10 bases that match TRBD1. The CDR3 is made up of 17 amino acids. Unmatched junction bases numbered 9, after V lost 5 bases and J lost 0 bases. Germline V gene sequence: CDR1 MDHEN, CDR2 SYDVKM.

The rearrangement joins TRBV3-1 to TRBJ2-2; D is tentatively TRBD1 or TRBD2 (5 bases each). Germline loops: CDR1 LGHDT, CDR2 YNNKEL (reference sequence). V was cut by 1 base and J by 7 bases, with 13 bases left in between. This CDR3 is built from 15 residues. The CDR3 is CASSQARGAGGELFF. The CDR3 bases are TGTGCCAGCAGCCAAGCTCGAGGGGCTGGCGGGGAGCTGTTTTTT.